This entry features one TCR beta chain sequence. What it binds is not known. V was shortened by 6 bases and J by 5 bases, with 12 bases between the two germline ends. CDR1 and CDR2 from the germline V gene are SGHAT and FQDESV (reference sequence). The CDR3 is 13 amino acids. Only in-frame clones appear in the TCRdb table, and some are missing; sequencing was by immunoSEQ multiplex PCR. The sample shows 180,000 or so clones, roughly 85% of them seen only once. The entry originates in a study of Ad26.COV2.S vaccination and SARS-CoV-2 variants. Study results and caveats: Breadth of non-spike TCRs did not differ between vaccinees and placebo recipients. An underestimation of total T cell responses may have resulted from the TCR breadth and depth analyses.

This specimen was peripheral blood, taken after recovery from COVID-19. The sequence was obtained from a human donor who had recovered from COVID-19. This chain connects TRBV11-1 to TRBJ2-3; D ambiguous. The CDR3 is CASSIDLRDTQYF. CDR3 bases: TGTGCCAGCAGTATAGATCTCCGAGATACGCAGTATTTT.